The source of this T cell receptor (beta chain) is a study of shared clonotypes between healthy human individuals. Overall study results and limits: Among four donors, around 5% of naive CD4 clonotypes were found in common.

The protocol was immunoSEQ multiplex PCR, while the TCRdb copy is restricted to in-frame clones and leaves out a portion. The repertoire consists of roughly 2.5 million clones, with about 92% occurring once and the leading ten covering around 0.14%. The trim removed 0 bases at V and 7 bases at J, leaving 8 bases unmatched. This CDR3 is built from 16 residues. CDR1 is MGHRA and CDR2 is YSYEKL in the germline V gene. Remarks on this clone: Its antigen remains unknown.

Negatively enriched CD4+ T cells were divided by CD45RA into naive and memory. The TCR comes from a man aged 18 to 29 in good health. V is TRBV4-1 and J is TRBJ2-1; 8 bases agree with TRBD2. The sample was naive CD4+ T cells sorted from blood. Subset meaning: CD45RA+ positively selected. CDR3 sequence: CASSQDSPAGVNEQFF. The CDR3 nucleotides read TGCGCCAGCAGCCAAGATAGTCCAGCGGGGGTGAATGAGCAGTTCTTC.